The TCR beta chain described here comes from a study of T-cell reconstitution after alpha-beta-depleted transplantation in children. The study, taken as a whole, reports: Reportedly, alpha-beta T cells present about two months post-transplant originated from several hundred expanded clones of graft origin. A year post-transplant, T-cell counts and diversity derived mostly from newly produced T cells. The study traced high day-60 TCRbeta diversity in some patients to surviving recipient T cells and thymic progenitors.

This clonotype was detected ten times or more. Its specificity is unknown. There are 14 residues in the CDR3. Germline trimming cut 6 bases from V and 4 bases from J; bases unmatched to any gene: 4. Using unique molecular identifiers, the investigators prepared the TCRbeta library. Each CDR3 protein is one row after TCRdb ran MiXCR on the PCR reads. The sample holds some 110,000 distinct CDR3 sequences; approximately 10% are singletons and the top ten take less than 40%. This chain links TRBV12-3 or TRBV12-4 with TRBJ1-3; 9 bases are a match to TRBD1. Here the sequenced sample was PBMCs, taken before TCRalphabeta/CD19-depleted stem cell transplant. This receptor was obtained from a boy younger than 10 with acute lymphoblastic leukemia, due to receive a stem cell transplant. Here the CDR3 reads CASRHRGPGNTIYF. CDR3 nucleotide sequence: TGTGCCAGCAGACACAGGGGGCCCGGAAACACCATATATTTT.